Listed here is a single T cell receptor (beta chain). Its antigen is still unknown. 13 Jbeta primers and 60 Vbeta primers were used for the PCR. The protocol was immunoSEQ multiplex PCR, while the TCRdb copy is restricted to in-frame clones and leaves out a portion. The repertoire consists of about 130,000 clones, with about four fifths occurring once and the leading ten covering 0.9% to 1.2%. The data belong to a study of cytomegalovirus exposure and HLA in healthy donors. Study-level results: An analysis was carried out at a later point. It showed that HLA-associated TCR beta chains were more clonally expanded than equally common non-associated chains. A prior analysis recorded that most TCR beta V segments were productive about 87% or about 30% of the time. A list of more than 150 TCR beta chains associated with cytomegalovirus was given.

CDR1 is ENHRY and CDR2 is SYGVKD in the germline V gene. The CDR3 has 14 amino acids. V lost 3 bases to trimming and J lost 7 bases, with 12 bases between them. The donors comprised healthy bone marrow donors. The rearrangement uses TRBV10-3 and TRBJ2-2; D remains unclear. Sequencing was performed on PBMCs. This TCR was recovered from a male donor in good health and CMV-seronegative. The CDR3 region has the DNA TGTGCCATCAGTGACTCGTTCGGTGGCGGGGAGCTGTTTTTT. This codes for CAISDSFGGGELFF.